This record covers a single T cell receptor beta chain. This sample is part of a study of shared clonotypes between healthy human individuals. Across the study: Ranging from 18 to 49 in age, donors were a couple of women and a few men.

Input per replicate PCR of unsorted PBMC was about 0.3 ug DNA, corresponding to 33,000 or so T cell genomes. Clones were sequenced by immunoSEQ multiplex PCR, and TCRdb holds only the in-frame ones, with some missing. Here the sample spans 450,000 to 500,000 clones, 70% to 80% being singletons. Input material: PBMCs. This TCR was recovered from a woman between 40 and 50 years old in good health. Some clones in this sample may be carry-over from other donors' samples.

The CDR3, as DNA: TGTGCCAGCAGCGTATATTCCAGGGCCCGGAATCAGCCCCAGCATTTT. The encoded protein is CASSVYSRARNQPQHF. The gene calls are TRBV9 and TRBJ1-5; the D gene is possibly TRBD1 (5 bases). V gave up 1 base and J gave up 4 bases, with 15 bases separating them. The CDR3 spans 16 residues. CDR1 SGDLS and CDR2 YYNGEE come from the germline V gene. Combining the CDR3 with reference TRBV9 and TRBJ1-5 gives the whole variable domain DSGVTQTPKHLITATGQRVTLRCSPRSGDLSVYWYQQSLDQGLQFLIQYYNGEERAKGNILERFSAQQFPDLHSELNLSSLELGDSALYFCASSVYSRARNQPQHFGDGTRLSIL.